The 20 T cell receptor beta chains listed next were all sequenced from one sample in a study of technical replicates of blood from a handful of donors. TCRdb's table, derived via immunoSEQ multiplex PCR, lists solely in-frame clones and lacks some. Here the sample spans tens of thousands of clones, just under 95% being singletons. Sequencing was performed on PBMCs. The receptors shown here come from a human donor in good health. Some clones in this sample may be carry-over from other donors' samples.

This chain connects TRBV10-3 to TRBJ1-2, with 7 bases identical to TRBD1. This CDR3 is built from 14 residues. The V gene end was trimmed by 2 bases and the J gene end by 8 bases; junction bases not matched to a gene: 8. Germline CDR1 is ENHRY and CDR2 is SYGVKD. The CDR3 is CAISEEQGSGGYTF. CDR3 nucleotide sequence: TGTGCCATCAGTGAGGAACAGGGGTCGGGAGGCTACACCTTC.

The V gene is TRBV13, the J gene TRBJ1-1; the D is unclear. CDR1 and CDR2 from the germline V gene are PRHDT and FYEKMQ (reference sequence). V lost 7 bases to trimming and J lost 1 base, with 4 bases between them. This CDR3 is 11 amino acids long. The CDR3 protein is CASMRNTEAFF. Here the CDR3 DNA reads TGTGCCAGCATGAGGAACACTGAAGCTTTCTTT.

The chain links TRBV30 to TRBJ1-5; D unresolved. V lost 2 bases, J lost 0 bases, and 5 bases lay in between. Germline assignment: CDR1 GTSNPN and CDR2 SVGIG (reference sequence). CDR3 length: 13 amino acids. The CDR3 region has the DNA TGTGCCTGGAGTACTGATAGCAATCAGCCCCAGCATTTT. Protein product: CAWSTDSNQPQHF.

The chain is built from TRBV6-6 and TRBJ2-2, with 8 bases identical to TRBD1. The CDR3 is 16 amino acids. Germline V CDR1 and CDR2: MNHNY, SVGAGI (reference sequence). Trimming at V came to 5 bases and at J to 3 bases, leaving 8 bases not matched to a gene. DNA for the CDR3: TGTGCCAGCAGTGGGCGCAGGGGGCTAGACACCGGGGAGCTGTTTTTT. It encodes CASSGRRGLDTGELFF.

The chain carries TRBV9 and TRBJ1-6, with TRBD1 identical over 7 bases. This CDR3 is built from 14 residues. Germline CDR1 and CDR2: SGDLS and YYNGEE. Trimming removed 0 bases from V and 9 bases from J; junction bases left unmatched: 3. The CDR3 bases are TGTGCCAGCAGCGTAGGACAGGGAGGTTCACCCCTCCACTTT. Residues: CASSVGQGGSPLHF.

The sample holds one count of this clone. The chain is built from TRBV7-6 and TRBJ2-2; 7 bases fit TRBD1. The CDR3 contains 16 residues. Per the germline V gene, CDR1 is SGHVS and CDR2 is FNYEAQ. The J segment lost 2 bases and the V segment lost 4 bases, leaving 7 bases of the junction unmatched. In nucleotides, the CDR3 is TGTGCCAGCAGCTCAGGGGGTAGCGTCAACACCGGGGAGCTGTTTTTT. Translating it yields CASSSGGSVNTGELFF.

J is TRBJ1-2 and V is TRBV2; 11 nucleotides line up with TRBD1. Looked up from germline, CDR1 is SNHLY and CDR2 is FYNNEI. Germline trimming cut 4 bases from V and 8 bases from J; bases unmatched to any gene: 9. CDR3 size: 15 residues. DNA for the CDR3: TGTGCCAGCAGTGTTACCGGGACAGGGGGTGTAGGCTACACCTTC. Translated: CASSVTGTGGVGYTF.

The chain employs TRBV5-4 and TRBJ1-1; 7 bases fit TRBD1. Germline assignment: CDR1 SGHNT and CDR2 YYREEE (reference sequence). The ends lost 1 base at V and 1 base at J; junction bases unmatched: 1. The CDR3 is 14 amino acids. CDR3 in DNA: TGTGCCAGCAGCTTGAGGGGGCCGAACACTGAAGCTTTCTTT. Its translation is CASSLRGPNTEAFF.

This sequence joins TRBV2 and TRBJ1-6; tentatively, D is TRBD1 (6 bases). Germline-derived CDR1 and CDR2 are SNHLY and FYNNEI. The CDR3 loop spans 16 amino acids. Trimming removed 3 bases at V and 3 bases at J, with 12 bases between. The CDR3 loop is CASSDSAGVYNSPLHF. The CDR3 DNA reads TGTGCCAGCAGTGATTCCGCAGGGGTCTATAATTCACCCCTCCACTTT.

The chain uses TRBV9 and TRBJ2-1, with D possibly being TRBD2 (5 bases). Deletions cut 0 bases from V and 9 bases from J, with 10 bases between. This CDR3 region has 13 residues. Germline loops: CDR1 SGDLS, CDR2 YYNGEE. CDR3 sequence: CASSVESRGEQFF. The CDR3 region has the DNA TGTGCCAGCAGCGTAGAGTCTCGGGGTGAGCAGTTCTTC.

The chain joins TRBV29-1 to TRBJ2-5; a weak D match, TRBD2 (6 bases). V dropped 6 bases and J dropped 3 bases, with 14 bases sitting between them. This CDR3 region has 13 residues. Germline-derived CDR1 and CDR2 are SQVTM and ANQGSEA. The CDR3 protein is CSVGVGGEETQYF. The CDR3, as DNA: TGCAGCGTCGGCGTGGGCGGGGAAGAGACCCAGTACTTC. Combining the CDR3 with reference TRBV29-1 and TRBJ2-5 gives the whole variable domain SAVISQKPSRDICQRGTSLTIQCQVDSQVTMMFWYRQQPGQSLTLIATANQGSEATYESGFVIDKFPISRPNLTFSTLTVSNMSPEDSSIYLCSVGVGGEETQYFGPGTRLLVL.

V gene TRBV5-4 combines with J gene TRBJ2-5; 11 bases line up with TRBD2. The J segment lost 5 bases and the V segment lost 1 base, leaving 4 bases of the junction unmatched. The CDR3 extends over 15 amino acids. The germline V gene has CDR1 SGHNT and CDR2 YYREEE (reference sequence). This chain's CDR3 is CASSLRLAGFETQYF. The CDR3 DNA reads as TGTGCCAGCAGCTTGCGACTAGCGGGATTTGAGACCCAGTACTTC.

The chain is built from TRBV7-9 and TRBJ2-3, with D hard to call. The ends were cut back, 2 bases at V and 4 bases at J, with 7 bases in the middle. The CDR3 has 13 residues. The germline gives CDR1 SEHNR, CDR2 FQNEAQ (reference sequence). CDR3: CASSLREADTQYF. In DNA, the CDR3 is TGTGCCAGCAGCTTAAGAGAAGCAGATACGCAGTATTTT. Variable domain in full (rest from reference TRBV7-9 and TRBJ2-3): DTGVSQNPRHKITKRGQNVTFRCDPISEHNRLYWYRQTLGQGPEFLTYFQNEAQLEKSRLLSDRFSAERPKGSFSTLEIQRTEQGDSAMYLCASSLREADTQYFGPGTRLTVL.

This clone was seen just once. The chain uses TRBV10-3 and TRBJ1-1; the D gene is possibly TRBD1 (5 bases). CDR1 and CDR2 from the germline V gene are ENHRY and SYGVKD. The CDR3 has 12 amino acids. Between the trimmed V and J ends, which lost 3 bases and 11 bases, there was a span of 13 bases. CDR3 protein: CAISDRAQAAFF. Written as DNA, the CDR3 is TGTGCCATCAGTGACAGGGCCCAGGCGGCTTTCTTT.

DNA for the CDR3: TGTGCCAGCAGCTTGGGGACTAGCGGGAGAGAAGAGACCCAGTACTTC. Translated: CASSLGTSGREETQYF. The chain recombines TRBV5-4 with TRBJ2-5; 13 bases line up with TRBD2. The CDR3 spans 16 residues. The ends lost 0 bases at V and 3 bases at J; junction bases unmatched: 2. The V gene's germline CDR1 is SGHNT and CDR2 YYREEE (reference sequence).

This clone was counted a few times. The chain has TRBV7-9 and TRBJ1-2; 10 bases are shared with TRBD1. V shed 1 base, J shed 4 bases, and the junction held 3 bases outside the gene matches. Germline CDR1 reads SEHNR; CDR2 reads FQNEAQ (reference sequence). The CDR3 runs to 15 residues. The CDR3 coding sequence is TGTGCCAGCAGCTTAGTGGGACAGGGGACCTATGGCTACACCTTC. It codes for CASSLVGQGTYGYTF.

This chain uses TRBV5-1 with TRBJ1-2; D remains ambiguous. The CDR3 extends over 13 amino acids. Trimming removed 0 bases from V and 4 bases from J, with 7 bases in between. Germline lookup yields CDR1 SGHRS and CDR2 YFSETQ. The CDR3 region has the DNA TGCGCCAGCAGCTTGGCCCCGTCCTATGGCTACACCTTC. It specifies CASSLAPSYGYTF.

The V call is TRBV7-8, the J call TRBJ2-3, with TRBD2 identical over 10 bases. Germline CDR1 is SGHVS and CDR2 is FQNEAQ. Germline trimming cut 5 bases from V and 3 bases from J; bases unmatched to any gene: 8. The CDR3 is 16 residues long. The CDR3 nucleotides read TGTGCCAGCAGCCTAAGCGGGGGGGCCAAGACAGATACGCAGTATTTT. Its protein product is CASSLSGGAKTDTQYF.

Concerning this clone itself: Mismatch with germline at one junction end may stem from a read error. The chain uses TRBV14 and TRBJ2-3, with D perhaps TRBD1 (5 bases). CDR3 length: 16 amino acids. Germline CDR1 and CDR2: SGHDN and FVKESK. Here the CDR3 DNA reads TGTGCCAGCAGTCAAGGAGTGCGAGCAGGGCCAGATACGCAGTATTTT. This sequence encodes CASSQGVRAGPDTQYF.

In DNA, the CDR3 is TGTGCCAGCAGCTGGACTTTTAACACCGGGGAGCTGTTTTTT. This sequence encodes CASSWTFNTGELFF. This sequence joins TRBV27 and TRBJ2-2, with TRBD2 as a possible D gene (5 bases). There are 14 residues in the CDR3. Germline V gene sequence: CDR1 MNHEY, CDR2 SMNVEV (reference sequence). Trimming left V 6 bases short and J 2 bases short, with 10 bases between.